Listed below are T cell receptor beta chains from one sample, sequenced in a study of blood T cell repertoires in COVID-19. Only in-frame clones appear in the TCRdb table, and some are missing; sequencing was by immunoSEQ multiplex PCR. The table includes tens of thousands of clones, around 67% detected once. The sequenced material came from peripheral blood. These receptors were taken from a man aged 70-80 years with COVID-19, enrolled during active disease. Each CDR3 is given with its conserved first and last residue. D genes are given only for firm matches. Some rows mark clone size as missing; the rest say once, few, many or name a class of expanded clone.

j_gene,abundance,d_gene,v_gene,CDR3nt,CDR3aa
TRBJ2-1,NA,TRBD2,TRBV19,TGTGCCAGTAGTATAGATCTATCGTTACTAGCGGACTCCTACAATGAGCAGTTCTTC,CASSIDLSLLADSYNEQFF
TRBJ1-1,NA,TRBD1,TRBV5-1,TGCGCCAGCAGCTTGTCACAGGGGCCAAACACTGAAGCTTTCTTT,CASSLSQGPNTEAFF
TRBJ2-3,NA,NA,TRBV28,TGTGCCAGCAGTTTTCGGTACCGCACAGATACGCAGTATTTT,CASSFRYRTDTQYF
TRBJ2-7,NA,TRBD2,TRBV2,TGTGCCAGCATAGTTTTAGCGGGAGGATACGAGCAGTACTTC,CASIVLAGGYEQYF
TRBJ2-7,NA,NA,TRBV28,TGTGCCAGCAGTTTATTAGCGACACGCGCCTACGAGCAGTACTTC,CASSLLATRAYEQYF
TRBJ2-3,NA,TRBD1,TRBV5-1,TGCGCCAGCAGCTTGGACAGGGGGAGAGATACGCAGTATTTT,CASSLDRGRDTQYF
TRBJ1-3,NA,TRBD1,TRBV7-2,TGTGCCAGCAGCATTGACACAGGGGCCGGAAACACCATATATTTT,CASSIDTGAGNTIYF
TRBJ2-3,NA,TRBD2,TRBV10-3,TGTGCCATCAGTGCGATTAGGGCTAGCGGGAGGGCTTCGAGCACAGATACGCAGTATTTT,CAISAIRASGRASSTDTQYF
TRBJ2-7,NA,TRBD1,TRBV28,TGTGCCAGCACCCGAGGACAGGTCGCGACTCACTTC,CASTRGQVATHF
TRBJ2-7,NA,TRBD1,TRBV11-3,TGTGCCAGCAGCTTAGGGACAGGTGGGTCCTACGAGCAGTACTTC,CASSLGTGGSYEQYF
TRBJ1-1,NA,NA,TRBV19,TGTGCCAGTGGAGAGTTAATGAACACTGAAGCTTTCTTT,CASGELMNTEAFF
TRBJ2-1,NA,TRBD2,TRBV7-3,TGTGCCAGCAGCTTAAGGACTAGCGGGGACAATGAGCAGTTCTTC,CASSLRTSGDNEQFF
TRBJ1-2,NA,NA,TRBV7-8,TGTGCCAGCAGTGGGGCCCGTAGCACAGAGAATGGCTACACCTTC,CASSGARSTENGYTF
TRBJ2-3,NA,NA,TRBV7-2,TGTGCCAGCAGCCCCCCCGGTGGCGGGTTCACAGATACGCAGTATTTT,CASSPPGGGFTDTQYF
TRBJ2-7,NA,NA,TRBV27,TGTGCCAGCAGCTCCAACAGTGCCTCCTACGAGCAGTACTTC,CASSSNSASYEQYF
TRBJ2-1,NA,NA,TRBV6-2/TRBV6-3,TGTGCCAGCAGTTACAGCGATGAGCAGTTCTTC,CASSYSDEQFF
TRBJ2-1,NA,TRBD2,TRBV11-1,TGTGCCAGCAGCCCGACTCTAGCGGGTGAGCAGTTCTTC,CASSPTLAGEQFF
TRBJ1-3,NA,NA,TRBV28,TGTGCCAGCAGTCGGAGCTCTGGAAACACCATATATTTT,CASSRSSGNTIYF
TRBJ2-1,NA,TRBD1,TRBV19,TGTGCCAGTAGTTCTCGGACAGGACGCCTTGGTAATGAGCAGTTCTTC,CASSSRTGRLGNEQFF
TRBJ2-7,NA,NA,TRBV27,TGTGCCAGCAGTTTGGCAGGGGCGAGCGAGCAGTACTTC,CASSLAGASEQYF
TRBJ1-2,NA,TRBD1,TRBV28,TGTGCCAGCAGTTTGGACAGGGTGGGTGGGTATGGCTACACCTTC,CASSLDRVGGYGYTF
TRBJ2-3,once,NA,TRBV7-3,TGTGCCAGCAGCTACGGCGCGGGGTTCACAGATACGCAGTATTTT,CASSYGAGFTDTQYF
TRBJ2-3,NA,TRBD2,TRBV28,TGTGCCAGCAGTGACCTAGCGGGAGGAATGAATACGCAGTATTTT,CASSDLAGGMNTQYF
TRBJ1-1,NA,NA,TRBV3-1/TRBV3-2,TGTGCCAGCAGCACCATCGGTGAAGCTTTCTTT,CASSTIGEAFF
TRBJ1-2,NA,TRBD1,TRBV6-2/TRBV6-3,TGTGCCAGCAGTTTATACCCGACAGGGCCAGTTGGCTACACCTTC,CASSLYPTGPVGYTF
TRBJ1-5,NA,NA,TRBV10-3,TGTGCCATCAGTGAGTCGGGGGGAAATCAGCCCCAGCATTTT,CAISESGGNQPQHF
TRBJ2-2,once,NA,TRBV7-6,TGTGCCAGCAGCCCCGGTGGGGGAGGCGGGGAGCTGTTTTTT,CASSPGGGGGELFF
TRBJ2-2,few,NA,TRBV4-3,TGCGCCAGCAGCCAAGATCAACTAGTTCCCGGGGAGCTGTTTTTT,CASSQDQLVPGELFF
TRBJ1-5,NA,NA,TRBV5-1,TGCGCCAGCAGCTTGGCCGAGCGGGGGCCGGGCCAGCCCCAGCATTTT,CASSLAERGPGQPQHF
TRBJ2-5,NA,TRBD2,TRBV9,TGTGCCAGCAGCGTAGGTGGTAGCGGGAGTGACCAGTACTTC,CASSVGGSGSDQYF
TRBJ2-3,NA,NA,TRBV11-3,TGTGCCAGCAGCTTAGTAGGAGGAGATACGCAGTATTTT,CASSLVGGDTQYF
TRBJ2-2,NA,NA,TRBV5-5,TGTGCCAGCAGCTCAGGGAACACCGGGGAGCTGTTTTTT,CASSSGNTGELFF
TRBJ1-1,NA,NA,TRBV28,TGTGCCAGCAGGGGGAGGAGTACTGAAGCTTTCTTT,CASRGRSTEAFF
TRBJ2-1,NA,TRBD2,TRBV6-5,TGTGCCAGCAGCCCCACTAGCGGGAGTACCAATGAGCAGTTCTTC,CASSPTSGSTNEQFF
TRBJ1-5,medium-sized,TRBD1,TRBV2,TGTGCCAGCAGTGAATTTAGAGGGACAGGGGTGCAGCCCCAGCATTTT,CASSEFRGTGVQPQHF
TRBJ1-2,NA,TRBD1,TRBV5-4,TGTGCCAGCAGCTTGGGTGCCTCGGGACAGGATTTCTATGGCTACACCTTC,CASSLGASGQDFYGYTF
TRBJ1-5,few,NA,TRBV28,TGTGCCAGCAGTCCGATTCAGGGCTCTCAGCCCCAGCATTTT,CASSPIQGSQPQHF
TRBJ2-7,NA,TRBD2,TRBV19,TGTGCCAATGATAGCGGGAGTAGATACGAGCAGTACTTC,CANDSGSRYEQYF
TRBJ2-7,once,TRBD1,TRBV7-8,TGTGCCAGCAGTTCGAGGACAGGGAAAGGCTACGAGCAGTACTTC,CASSSRTGKGYEQYF
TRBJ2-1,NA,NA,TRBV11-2,TGTGCCAGCAGCTTAGAAACTACCAATGAGCAGTTCTTC,CASSLETTNEQFF
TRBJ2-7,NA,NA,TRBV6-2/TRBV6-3,TGTGCCAGCAGTTCAGTCTCCTACGAGCAGTACTTC,CASSSVSYEQYF
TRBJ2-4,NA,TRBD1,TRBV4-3,TGCGCCAGCAGCCAAGAAGGTCAGGGCAGGGGGTGGGTAAACATTCAGTACTTC,CASSQEGQGRGWVNIQYF
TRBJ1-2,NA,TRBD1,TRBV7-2,TGTGCCGGGAGACAGGGAAATTATGGCTACACCTTC,CAGRQGNYGYTF
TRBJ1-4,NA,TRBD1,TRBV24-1,TGTGCCACCAGTGACACGGGACAGGGGGGGGAAAAACTGTTTTTT,CATSDTGQGGEKLFF
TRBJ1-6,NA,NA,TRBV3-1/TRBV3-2,TGTGCCAGCAGCCAAGATCGGGGTTCACCCCTCCACTTT,CASSQDRGSPLHF
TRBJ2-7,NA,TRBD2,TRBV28,TGTGCCAGCAGTTTAAGACTAGCGGGACACTACGAGCAGTACTTC,CASSLRLAGHYEQYF
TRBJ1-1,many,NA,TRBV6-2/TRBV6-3,TGTGCCAGCAGTTGGGGGACTGCGAACACTGAAGCTTTCTTT,CASSWGTANTEAFF
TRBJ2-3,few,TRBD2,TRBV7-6,TGTGCCAGCAGCTTAAAGGCCGGGAGGACAGATACGCAGTATTTT,CASSLKAGRTDTQYF
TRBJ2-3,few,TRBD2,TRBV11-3,TGTGCCAGCAGACTAGCGGGAGAAACAGATACGCAGTATTTT,CASRLAGETDTQYF
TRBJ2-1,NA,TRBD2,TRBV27,TGTGCCAGCAGTTCCCCACGACTAGCGGGAGTGGGGTCCTACAATGAGCAGTTCTTC,CASSSPRLAGVGSYNEQFF